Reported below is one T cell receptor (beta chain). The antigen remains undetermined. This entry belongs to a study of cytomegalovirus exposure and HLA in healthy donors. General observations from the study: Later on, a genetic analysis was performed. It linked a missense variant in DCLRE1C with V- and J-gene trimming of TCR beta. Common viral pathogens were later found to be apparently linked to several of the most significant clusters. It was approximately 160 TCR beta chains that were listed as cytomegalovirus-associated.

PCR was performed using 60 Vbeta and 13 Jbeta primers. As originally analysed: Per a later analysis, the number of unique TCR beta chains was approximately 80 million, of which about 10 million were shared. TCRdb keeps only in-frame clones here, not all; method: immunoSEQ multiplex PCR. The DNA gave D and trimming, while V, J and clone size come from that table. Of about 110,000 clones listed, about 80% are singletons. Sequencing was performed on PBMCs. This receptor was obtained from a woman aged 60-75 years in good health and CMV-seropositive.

The CDR3 sequence is CASSAGTGRDEKLFF. The CDR3 DNA is TGTGCCAGCAGCGCCGGGACAGGGAGGGATGAAAAACTGTTTTTT. The chain recombines TRBV5-4 with TRBJ1-4; 9 positions agree with TRBD1. Trimming removed 4 bases from V and 6 bases from J; junction bases left unmatched: 7. The length of the CDR3 is 15 residues. Looked up from germline, CDR1 is SGHNT and CDR2 is YYREEE (reference sequence).